Listed below are T cell receptor beta chains from one sample, sequenced in a study of T cell responses to AZD1222 COVID-19 vaccine. Here immunoSEQ multiplex PCR was the method, and the copy in TCRdb shows in-frame clones only, minus some. This sample has roughly 110,000 clones; about 90% occur once, and the top ten carry 22%. Material: peripheral blood, obtained on day 0 of AZD1222 vaccination. All receptors derive from an adult in good health. The CDR3 runs from the conserved cysteine through the conserved F or W.

CASSYSRGQPQHF,TRBJ1-5,TRBV6-5
CASSYDHSNQPQHF,TRBJ1-5,TRBV6-6
CASSGRPGGLIYEQYF,TRBJ2-7,TRBV18
CARSPRCRRAFF,TRBJ1-1,TRBV5-3
CASSSPGQGAYEQYF,TRBJ2-7,TRBV6-2/TRBV6-3
CASSQRWRGPDHQPQHF,TRBJ1-5,TRBV3-1/TRBV3-2
CASSYLGANEKLFF,TRBJ1-4,TRBV6-5
CASSLLQVVNTGELFF,TRBJ2-2,TRBV5-6
CASSFGNGGQDTDTQYF,TRBJ2-3,TRBV5-1
CASSQFGTSSGNTIYF,TRBJ1-3,TRBV19
CASSFQGTGNTIYF,TRBJ1-3,TRBV11-2
CASSLVSVNSPLHF,TRBJ1-6,TRBV7-2
CASSLSMGQGPRGSPLHF,TRBJ1-6,TRBV27
CASIFRDEQYF,TRBJ2-7,TRBV2
CASSLEPSGANVLTF,TRBJ2-6,TRBV5-1
CASNPTENTEAFF,TRBJ1-1,TRBV6-2/TRBV6-3
CASSDVVSGNTIYF,TRBJ1-3,TRBV6-1
CASSLHGTIYEQYF,TRBJ2-7,TRBV7-2
CASSTGGSPLHF,TRBJ1-6,TRBV7-2
CASSYSRERSEKLFF,TRBJ1-4,TRBV6-5
CASRSDRVNTEAFF,TRBJ1-1,TRBV6-5